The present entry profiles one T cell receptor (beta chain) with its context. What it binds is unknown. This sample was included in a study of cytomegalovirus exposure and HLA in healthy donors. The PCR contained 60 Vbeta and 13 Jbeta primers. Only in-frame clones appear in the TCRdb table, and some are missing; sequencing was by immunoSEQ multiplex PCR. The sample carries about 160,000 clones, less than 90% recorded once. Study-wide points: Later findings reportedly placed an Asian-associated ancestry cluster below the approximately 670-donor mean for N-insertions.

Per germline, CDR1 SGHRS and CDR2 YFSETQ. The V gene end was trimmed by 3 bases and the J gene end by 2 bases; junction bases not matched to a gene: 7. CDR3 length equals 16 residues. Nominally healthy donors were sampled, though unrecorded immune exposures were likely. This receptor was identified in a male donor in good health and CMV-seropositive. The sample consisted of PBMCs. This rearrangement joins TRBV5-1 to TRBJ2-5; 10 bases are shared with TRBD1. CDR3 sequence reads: CASSSDRGLGQETQYF. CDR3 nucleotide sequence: TGCGCCAGCAGCTCTGACAGGGGGCTAGGGCAAGAGACCCAGTACTTC.